The 27 T cell receptor beta chains below come from one sample, sequenced in a study of T cell changes during pregnancy in multiple sclerosis. The assay was immunoSEQ multiplex PCR, and TCRdb's table has in-frame clones only and misses some. This table has about 76,000 clones, about 94% appearing once. The sample was peripheral blood, taken in the third trimester of pregnancy. The receptor source for this set is a female donor with multiple sclerosis, enrolled in a pregnancy study.

This clone was seen a single time. DNA for the CDR3: TGCGCCAGCAGCCAAGATTCCGTTGAGGATACGCAGTATTTT. This translates into CASSQDSVEDTQYF. This chain joins TRBV4-3 and TRBJ2-3; D is undetermined. CDR1 is LGHNA and CDR2 is YSLEER in the germline V gene. The CDR3 is made up of 14 amino acids. With 0 bases removed from V and 6 bases from J, the gap between germline ends came to 10 bases.

The chain has TRBV7-9 and TRBJ2-4, with D perhaps TRBD1 (6 bases). V lost 4 bases, J lost 2 bases, and 15 bases lay in between. The germline V gene has CDR1 SEHNR and CDR2 FQNEAQ (reference sequence). The CDR3 totals 16 residues. In DNA, the CDR3 is TGTGCCAGCAGCTCAATGGGGACAAAGCCCAAAAACATTCAGTACTTC. It encodes CASSSMGTKPKNIQYF.

The chain combines TRBV27 with TRBJ1-5, with TRBD1 matching over 11 bases. V lost 2 bases and J lost 4; bases outside the gene matches: 7. Per the germline V gene, CDR1 is MNHEY and CDR2 is SMNVEV (reference sequence). The CDR3 extends over 17 amino acids. CDR3 DNA: TGTGCCAGCAGTTTACGAGGGACAGGGGGGAGGAATCAGCCCCAGCATTTT. The encoded protein is CASSLRGTGGRNQPQHF.

This clone occurred once. The genes are TRBV19 and TRBJ1-1; the D is unclear. Germline values: CDR1 LNHDA, CDR2 SQIVND (reference sequence). The V end lost 3 bases, the J end lost 0 bases, and 5 bases lay between the germline ends. This CDR3 comprises 13 residues. DNA of the CDR3: TGTGCCAGTAGTATGAAGCTGAACACTGAAGCTTTCTTT. It codes for CASSMKLNTEAFF.

The chain employs TRBV2 and TRBJ2-2, with 7 bases that match TRBD1. The CDR3 is made up of 16 amino acids. Per the germline V gene, CDR1 is SNHLY and CDR2 is FYNNEI. Trimming cost V 8 bases and J 5 bases; bases outside gene matches: 14. Here the CDR3 reads CASRTGSNTGTGELFF. Written as DNA, the CDR3 is TGTGCCAGCCGGACAGGCTCGAACACGGGGACCGGGGAGCTGTTTTTT. Using reference TRBV2 and TRBJ2-2 for the parts outside the CDR3, the full variable domain is EPEVTQTPSHQVTQMGQEVILRCVPISNHLYFYWYRQILGQKVEFLVSFYNNEISEKSEIFDDQFSVERPDGSNFTLKIRSTKLEDSAMYFCASRTGSNTGTGELFFGEGSRLTVL.

The rearrangement joins TRBV21-1 to TRBJ1-1; TRBD1, the table's D call, was not compared with the DNA. TRBV21-1 is noted as a pseudogene. The CDR3 is made up of 17 amino acids. CDR3 nucleotide sequence: TGTGCCAGCAGCAACCCGAGAGGACAGCCAATCGACACTGAAGCTTTCTTT. Translated, it gives CASSNPRGQPIDTEAFF.

The chain links TRBV6-1 to TRBJ2-2; 10 bases line up with TRBD1. After removal of 4 bases from V and 5 bases from J, the junction contained 7 bases not matched to a gene. In germline, CDR1 is MNHNS, CDR2 SASEGT. CDR3 length equals 16 residues. CDR3 residues: CASSARDRGATGELFF. The CDR3 region has the DNA TGTGCCAGCAGTGCCCGGGACAGGGGCGCTACCGGGGAGCTGTTTTTT.

J is TRBJ2-3 and V is TRBV9; 12 nucleotides align to TRBD2. In germline, CDR1 is SGDLS, CDR2 YYNGEE. V dropped 4 bases and J dropped 2; count of bases not matched to a gene: 11. This CDR3 has 18 residues. The CDR3 sequence: CASSPYGTSGGFTDTQYF. CDR3 nucleotides: TGTGCCAGCAGCCCGTATGGCACTAGCGGGGGGTTCACAGATACGCAGTATTTT.

The chain carries TRBV18 and TRBJ1-2; tentative D call: TRBD1 (5 bases). Trimming took 1 base from V and 0 from J, leaving 12 bases between them. This CDR3 comprises 16 residues. CDR1 is KGHSH, CDR2 LQKENI, per germline. CDR3 region: CASSPLQGYSNYGYTF. The CDR3 coding sequence is TGTGCCAGCTCACCACTCCAGGGCTATTCTAACTATGGCTACACCTTC.

The chain uses TRBV10-3 and TRBJ1-6, with 8 bases lining up with TRBD1. Germline V lookup: CDR1 ENHRY, CDR2 SYGVKD. With 4 bases clipped from V and 6 bases from J, the junction kept 5 bases outside the gene matches. This CDR3 has 15 amino acids. CDR3 DNA: TGTGCCATCAGTGGGACAGGGACCCCTAATTCACCCCTCCACTTT. Protein product: CAISGTGTPNSPLHF.

The rearrangement links TRBV5-4 to TRBJ1-2; tentatively, D is TRBD1 (6 bases). The V and J ends lost 4 bases and 2 bases respectively, with 9 bases between them. CDR1 is SGHNT, CDR2 YYREEE, per germline (reference sequence). This CDR3 has 13 amino acids. CDR3 bases: TGTGCCAGCAGCCAAACAGGGAACTATGGCTACACCTTC. It yields the protein CASSQTGNYGYTF.

About this clone itself: Germline and junction disagree at one end, which may indicate a read error. The chain carries TRBV7-7 and TRBJ2-7, with a weak D call TRBD1 (5 bases). Germline lookup yields CDR1 SSHAT and CDR2 FNYEAQ (reference sequence). The CDR3 is made up of 14 amino acids. The CDR3 region has the DNA TGTGCTAGCAGCGAAGACAGACTTTCCTACGAGCAGTACTTC. Translated: CASSEDRLSYEQYF.

CDR3 sequence: CASKRTGGDEKLFF. For the CDR3, the DNA is TGTGCCAGCAAGCGGACAGGTGGGGATGAAAAACTGTTTTTT. The chain employs TRBV2 and TRBJ1-4, with TRBD1 matching 7 bases. The J segment lost 6 bases and the V segment lost 7 bases, leaving 8 bases of the junction unmatched. Germline V gene sequence: CDR1 SNHLY, CDR2 FYNNEI. The CDR3 spans 14 residues.

V and J are TRBV5-6 and TRBJ1-3; D is perhaps TRBD1 (6 bases). The CDR3 is 15 amino acids. Per the germline V gene, CDR1 is SGHDT and CDR2 is YYEEEE. The germline V and J ends were trimmed by 0 bases and 0 bases, with 7 bases remaining between them. This chain's CDR3 is CASSLAGVSGNTIYF. As DNA, the CDR3 is TGTGCCAGCAGCTTGGCAGGGGTCTCTGGAAACACCATATATTTT.

The V gene is TRBV7-2, the J gene TRBJ1-1; D uncertain. The CDR3 has 12 amino acids. The germline CDR1 and CDR2 sequences are SGHTA and FQGNSA. The ends were cut back, 3 bases at V and 5 bases at J, with 7 bases in the middle. Written as DNA, the CDR3 is TGTGCCAGCAGCTTGTCGGGGACTGAAGCTTTCTTT. Amino acids: CASSLSGTEAFF.

The chain joins TRBV6-6 to TRBJ2-1; D may be TRBD1 (5 bases). Germline V gene data show CDR1 as MNHNY and CDR2 as SVGAGI (reference sequence). Trimming cost V 6 bases and J 0 bases, with 15 bases left between them. CDR3 length: 16 residues. CDR3 region: CASRPTDRGSYNEQFF. The CDR3, as DNA: TGTGCCAGCAGGCCAACCGACAGAGGCTCCTACAATGAGCAGTTCTTC.

V and J are TRBV11-3 and TRBJ2-3; D may be TRBD2 (7 bases). Deletions cut 1 base from V and 0 bases from J, with 11 bases between. CDR1 and CDR2 from the germline V gene are SGHNT and YENEEA. CDR3 length: 16 residues. CDR3 sequence: CASSLGAGASTDTQYF. CDR3 nucleotide sequence: TGTGCCAGCAGCTTAGGGGCGGGGGCGAGCACAGATACGCAGTATTTT.

The chain combines TRBV10-3 with TRBJ1-1; 9 bases map to TRBD1. V trimming: 9 bases; J trimming: 1 base; junction bases outside the gene matches: 6. CDR1 is ENHRY, CDR2 SYGVKD, per germline. CDR3 size: 14 residues. The CDR3 bases are TGTGCCATAAGCGAGGGACAGGGGAACACTGAAGCTTTCTTT. Its translation is CAISEGQGNTEAFF.

This clone appeared a single time. The rearrangement uses TRBV4-3 and TRBJ2-3, with 7 bases fitting TRBD1. The CDR3 has 16 residues. The germline V gene encodes CDR1 LGHNA and CDR2 YSLEER. V lost 4 bases and J lost 2; bases outside the gene matches: 9. CDR3 sequence reads: CASSPRSGQNTDTQYF. CDR3 coding DNA: TGCGCCAGCAGCCCGAGGTCGGGACAGAACACAGATACGCAGTATTTT.

About this clone: Other DNA sequences of this sample code for an identical CDR3. The chain carries TRBV7-3 and TRBJ2-1; 14 bases map to TRBD2. Germline trimming cut 3 bases from V and 1 base from J; bases unmatched to any gene: 8. The germline gives CDR1 SGHTA, CDR2 FQGTGA. The length of the CDR3 is 19 residues. Written as DNA, the CDR3 is TGTGCCAGCAGCTTTTGGGGGACTAGCGGGGGTGGTTCCTACAATGAGCAGTTCTTC. This gives the protein CASSFWGTSGGGSYNEQFF.

This clone was observed once. The rearrangement uses TRBV7-2 and TRBJ1-5; D unresolved. Germline V lookup: CDR1 SGHTA, CDR2 FQGNSA. This CDR3 contains 12 residues. Trimming pared 8 bases from V and 5 bases from J, leaving 10 bases between. CDR3 nucleotide sequence: TGTGCCAGCTCCTCGGGGTATCAGCCCCAGCATTTT. Translation gives CASSSGYQPQHF.

The chain carries TRBV13 and TRBJ2-3; 12 nucleotides line up with TRBD2. There are 16 residues in the CDR3. Germline CDR1 is PRHDT and CDR2 is FYEKMQ (reference sequence). The V and J ends lost 5 bases and 5 bases, in that order; junction bases with no gene match: 8. The CDR3 here is CASSPSSGGAVDTQYF. For the CDR3, the DNA is TGTGCCAGCAGCCCGTCTAGCGGGGGGGCAGTAGATACGCAGTATTTT.

The chain's CDR3 is CASSLGAGANTQYF. CDR3 nucleotide sequence: TGTGCCAGCAGCTTGGGTGCGGGGGCGAATACGCAGTATTTT. The chain carries TRBV5-4 and TRBJ2-3, with a possible D match to TRBD2 (7 bases). The CDR3 spans 14 residues. The V gene's germline CDR1 is SGHNT and CDR2 YYREEE (reference sequence). Trimming removed 0 bases from V and 7 bases from J, with 12 bases in between. The complete variable domain, with remaining parts taken from reference TRBV5-4 and TRBJ2-3, reads ETGVTQSPTHLIKTRGQQVTLRCSSQSGHNTVSWYQQALGQGPQFIFQYYREEENGRGNFPPRFSGLQFPNYSSELNVNALELDDSALYLCASSLGAGANTQYFGPGTRLTVL.

The V and J genes are TRBV27 and TRBJ2-3; a possible D gene is TRBD2 (5 bases). The germline V gene has CDR1 MNHEY and CDR2 SMNVEV (reference sequence). V was cut by 5 bases and J by 1 base, with 7 bases left in between. There are 13 residues in the CDR3. The CDR3 bases are TGTGCCAGCAGTGAGGGCCGCACAGATACGCAGTATTTT. Its translation is CASSEGRTDTQYF.

The V and J genes are TRBV11-1 and TRBJ2-5; possibly TRBD2 for D (6 bases). The V end was cut by 5 bases, the J end by 5 bases, with 30 bases between. This CDR3 has 19 amino acids. The V gene's germline CDR1 is SGHAT and CDR2 FQDESV (reference sequence). The CDR3 DNA follows: TGTGCCAGCAGCCCAACCACGGGACTGGGTGTCCGATCCCTGGAGACCCAGTACTTC. It translates to CASSPTTGLGVRSLETQYF.

This chain uses TRBV27 with TRBJ2-5; TRBD2 is a possible D gene (7 bases). There are 13 residues in the CDR3. Trimming removed 6 bases at V and 4 bases at J, with 12 bases between. The V gene's germline CDR1 is MNHEY and CDR2 SMNVEV (reference sequence). CDR3 residues: CASSRGAAETQYF. The CDR3 coding sequence is TGTGCCAGCAGCCGGGGGGCAGCAGAGACCCAGTACTTC.

This chain connects TRBV9 to TRBJ1-2, with D unresolved. Germline CDR1 and CDR2: SGDLS and YYNGEE. Trimming pared 5 bases from V and 2 bases from J, leaving 13 bases between. The CDR3 contains 14 residues. This CDR3 is CASSESSRNYGYTF. CDR3 bases: TGTGCCAGCAGTGAATCGAGCAGGAACTATGGCTACACCTTC.